This passage covers 29 T cell receptor beta chains from one sample sequenced in a study of blood T cell repertoires in COVID-19 (dated by TCRdb to the early 2020s). The library relied on the immunoSEQ multiplex PCR assay. What TCRdb holds here is the immuneACCESS table cut down to in-frame rearrangements. Part of the clones is not present; checked against another copy, under half of the missing clones reflect an unresolved V gene, and the others are unexplained. Within this sample are around 150,000 clones, with 90% of them counted one time only. The biggest ten clones account for about a sixth of the sample. The sequencing input was peripheral blood. The receptors come from a man in his sixties with active or convalescent COVID-19.

This rearrangement joins TRBV4-1 to TRBJ2-1; 9 nucleotides agree with TRBD2. The V gene end was trimmed by 1 base and the J gene end by 9 bases; junction bases not matched to a gene: 7. This CDR3 region has 15 residues. Germline V gives CDR1 MGHRA, CDR2 YSYEKL. CDR3 sequence (DNA): TGCGCCAGCAGCCAAGCAAGACTAGCGGCCCTTGAGCAGTTCTTC. Translated: CASSQARLAALEQFF.

The V and J genes are TRBV27 and TRBJ1-3, with 8 positions matching TRBD1. The CDR3 consists of 17 residues. The germline V gene has CDR1 MNHEY and CDR2 SMNVEV (reference sequence). V gave up 5 bases and J gave up 4 bases; unmatched junction bases: 13. The CDR3: CASSPGTGGYSGNTIYF. The CDR3 DNA sequence: TGTGCCAGCAGTCCCGGGACAGGAGGATATTCGGGAAACACCATATATTTT.

This clone came up once. The rearrangement links TRBV19 to TRBJ2-3, with D hard to call. CDR3 length: 14 amino acids. V lost 3 bases and J lost 2, with 9 bases in between. CDR1 is LNHDA and CDR2 is SQIVND in the germline V gene (reference sequence). The CDR3 DNA follows: TGTGCCAGTAGTATCCGACTTAACACAGATACGCAGTATTTT. It specifies CASSIRLNTDTQYF.

The CDR3 spells CASSLGGNGNTIYF. CDR3 nucleotide sequence: TGTGCCAGCAGCCTCGGGGGGAACGGAAACACCATATATTTT. The rearrangement joins TRBV11-2 to TRBJ1-3; the D gene is possibly TRBD1 (5 bases). This CDR3 has 14 amino acids. Germline lookup yields CDR1 SGHAT and CDR2 FQNNGV. V was trimmed by 5 bases and J by 4 bases, leaving 12 bases between them.

Comments on this clone: Other DNA sequences in the same sample also yield this CDR3. The genes are TRBV6-5 and TRBJ2-7; 10 positions match TRBD2. Trimming at V came to 0 bases and at J to 3 bases, leaving 2 bases not matched to a gene. The CDR3 has 15 amino acids. Germline V lookup: CDR1 MNHEY, CDR2 SVGAGI. The DNA for the CDR3 is TGTGCCAGCAGTTACTCTCTAGCGGGGGTCTACGAGCAGTACTTC. This codes for CASSYSLAGVYEQYF.

The chain couples TRBV12-3 or TRBV12-4 to TRBJ1-1; no firm D call. CDR3 length equals 12 residues. V was trimmed by 7 bases and J by 4 bases, leaving 10 bases between them. CDR3 sequence reads: CASTSSGTEAFF. CDR3 coding DNA: TGTGCCAGCACCTCTTCAGGCACTGAAGCTTTCTTT.

This sequence joins TRBV18 and TRBJ2-7, with 16 bases lining up with TRBD2. J lost 4 bases, V lost 0 bases, and 0 bases had no gene match. CDR3 length: 16 residues. The germline CDR1 and CDR2 sequences are KGHSH and LQKENI. CDR3 loop: CASSPPGLAGGYEQYF. CDR3 DNA sequence: TGTGCCAGCTCACCACCGGGACTAGCGGGGGGGTACGAGCAGTACTTC.

The chain joins TRBV4-1 to TRBJ2-1; TRBD2 matches 12 bases. This CDR3 comprises 18 residues. V was clipped by 2 bases and J by 9 bases; unmatched bases: 14. The V gene's germline CDR1 is MGHRA and CDR2 YSYEKL. In DNA, the CDR3 is TGCGCCAGCAGCCAAAGGGCGACTAGCGGGAGTTTGGGGGGTGAGCAGTTCTTC. Translating gives CASSQRATSGSLGGEQFF.

The chain couples TRBV7-2 to TRBJ2-5; a weak D match, TRBD2 (6 bases). Germline V gives CDR1 SGHTA, CDR2 FQGNSA. Trimming took off 3 bases at V and 1 base at J, with 9 bases between the two ends. CDR3 length equals 14 residues. Here the CDR3 reads CASSFSGRQETQYF. The DNA for the CDR3 is TGTGCCAGCAGCTTTAGCGGCCGCCAAGAGACCCAGTACTTC.

This clone has only a few counts. The V gene is TRBV9, the J gene TRBJ2-7; 9 positions agree with TRBD2. This CDR3 is built from 14 residues. V lost 0 bases to trimming and J lost 3 bases; unmatched junction nucleotides: 1. Germline V gene data show CDR1 as SGDLS and CDR2 as YYNGEE. This CDR3 is CASSVEAGGYEQYF. In DNA form, the CDR3 reads TGTGCCAGCAGCGTAGAAGCGGGGGGCTACGAGCAGTACTTC.

The chain joins TRBV7-9 to TRBJ2-1, with TRBD1 matching over 9 bases. Germline V lookup: CDR1 SEHNR, CDR2 FQNEAQ (reference sequence). Germline trimming cut 1 base from V and 10 bases from J; bases unmatched to any gene: 17. The CDR3 extends over 18 amino acids. The CDR3 bases are TGTGCCAGCAGCTTAGGTAGCCCGGGACAGGGTGGTTCCGGGGAGCAGTTCTTC. Protein sequence: CASSLGSPGQGGSGEQFF.

The chain uses TRBV28 and TRBJ1-2; 7 positions agree with TRBD1. Germline V gene data show CDR1 as MDHEN and CDR2 as SYDVKM. V lost 8 bases to trimming and J lost 2 bases; unmatched junction nucleotides: 11. This CDR3 comprises 15 residues. The CDR3 sequence is CASLSGSTGNYGYTF. DNA of the CDR3: TGTGCCAGCTTAAGTGGCTCGACAGGGAACTATGGCTACACCTTC.

V gene TRBV10-1 combines with J gene TRBJ2-1; 13 nucleotides align to TRBD2. In germline, CDR1 is WNHNN, CDR2 SYGVQD (reference sequence). V lost 2 bases and J lost 13; bases outside the gene matches: 11. The CDR3 has 16 residues. CDR3 bases: TGCGCCAGCAGTGAGGGGACTAGCGGGATAGGGAGGGGACAGTTCTTC. It is translated as CASSEGTSGIGRGQFF.

This rearrangement joins TRBV7-9 to TRBJ2-5, with 7 positions matching TRBD1. V lost 2 bases, J lost 2 bases, and 8 bases stayed unmatched. CDR1 is SEHNR, CDR2 FQNEAQ, per germline (reference sequence). The CDR3 sequence is 16 residues long. As DNA, the CDR3 is TGTGCCAGCAGCTTAACTATGGGACAGAGTCAAGAGACCCAGTACTTC. Amino acids: CASSLTMGQSQETQYF.

J is TRBJ1-1 and V is TRBV19; perhaps TRBD1 as D (6 bases). Germline loops: CDR1 LNHDA, CDR2 SQIVND (reference sequence). V was shortened by 3 bases and J by 5 bases, with 16 bases between the two germline ends. The CDR3 contains 15 residues. CDR3 nucleotides: TGTGCCAGTAGTATTCCACAGGGTGCATCGACTGAAGCTTTCTTT. Translation gives CASSIPQGASTEAFF. Based on the CDR3 plus reference TRBV19 and TRBJ1-1, the full variable domain is DGGITQSPKYLFRKEGQNVTLSCEQNLNHDAMYWYRQDPGQGLRLIYYSQIVNDFQKGDIAEGYSVSREKKESFPLTVTSAQKNPTAFYLCASSIPQGASTEAFFGQGTRLTVV.

This clone has just one count. The V call is TRBV12-3 or TRBV12-4, the J call TRBJ2-7; D is uncertain. The V end lost 3 bases, the J end lost 0 bases, and 6 bases lay between the germline ends. The CDR3 runs 13 residues. As DNA, the CDR3 is TGTGCCAGCAGTTTTCACGGCTCCTACGAGCAGTACTTC. This translates into CASSFHGSYEQYF.

The CDR3 region has the DNA TGTGCCAGCAGACAGGGGGCTGGCAATCAGCCCCAGCATTTT. This gives the protein CASRQGAGNQPQHF. The chain combines TRBV19 with TRBJ1-5; 10 bases match TRBD1. V shed 9 bases, J shed 2 bases, and the junction held 4 bases outside the gene matches. The CDR3 contains 14 residues. Germline V gene data show CDR1 as LNHDA and CDR2 as SQIVND (reference sequence).

The chain recombines TRBV7-9 with TRBJ1-3; 7 bases are a match to TRBD1. From germline, CDR1 is SEHNR and CDR2 FQNEAQ (reference sequence). J lost 0 bases, V lost 4 bases, and 6 bases had no gene match. The CDR3 is 16 residues long. The CDR3 loop reads CASSSETGRSGNTIYF. The CDR3 coding sequence is TGTGCCAGCAGCTCAGAGACAGGGCGCTCTGGAAACACCATATATTTT.

The chain employs TRBV9 and TRBJ1-4, with a tentative D call TRBD1 (6 bases). The CDR3 is 18 amino acids. Trimming shortened V by 0 bases and J by 8 bases, and 23 bases separated the two germline ends. The germline V gene has CDR1 SGDLS and CDR2 YYNGEE. The CDR3 region has the DNA TGTGCCAGCAGCGTAGCTCCCGTCGAACAGGGTACTGGGGAAAAACTGTTTTTT. This encodes CASSVAPVEQGTGEKLFF.

The gene calls are TRBV5-1 and TRBJ1-2, with 9 bases fitting TRBD1. Trimming removed 3 bases from V and 4 bases from J; junction bases left unmatched: 7. The CDR3 totals 15 residues. Germline V gives CDR1 SGHRS, CDR2 YFSETQ. The chain's CDR3 is CASSSEGTGFYGYTF. The CDR3 bases are TGCGCCAGCAGCTCCGAAGGGACAGGGTTCTATGGCTACACCTTC.

J is TRBJ2-2 and V is TRBV21-1; the table assigns TRBD1, which was not confirmed against the DNA. TRBV21-1 is classified as a pseudogene. The CDR3 spans 17 residues. The CDR3 DNA reads as TGTGCCAGCAGTACAAAATTGGGACAGGGGGCCGCCGGGGAGCTGTTTTTT. Its protein product is CASSTKLGQGAAGELFF.

J is TRBJ1-2 and V is TRBV19; no clear D gene. Trimming stripped 0 bases from V and 8 bases from J, with 13 bases between. The germline gives CDR1 LNHDA, CDR2 SQIVND (reference sequence). The CDR3 has 14 residues. For the CDR3, the DNA is TGTGCCAGTAGTATAGATCCCGGGGTCGGCGGCTACACCTTC. Translated: CASSIDPGVGGYTF.

This clone was detected only once. This chain connects TRBV15 to TRBJ1-4; D is unresolved. Deletions cut 0 bases from V and 3 bases from J, with 11 bases between. CDR1 is LNHNV, CDR2 YYDKDF, per germline (reference sequence). The CDR3 is 16 amino acids. CDR3 sequence (DNA): TGTGCCACCAGCAGAGATTGGGCAGGATCTAATGAAAAACTGTTTTTT. It encodes CATSRDWAGSNEKLFF.

V gene TRBV3-1 (or the pseudogene TRBV3-2) combines with J gene TRBJ1-2; D uncertain. Germline CDR1 LGHDT, CDR2 YNNKEL (reference sequence). The germline V and J ends were trimmed by 0 bases and 4 bases, with 9 bases remaining between them. The CDR3 is made up of 14 amino acids. CDR3 DNA: TGTGCCAGCAGCCAAGATCCGGGTAGCTATGGCTACACCTTC. It codes for CASSQDPGSYGYTF.

This clone is a singleton in its sample. The genes are TRBV5-1 and TRBJ2-3; 7 bases align to TRBD2. The V and J ends lost 0 bases and 2 bases, in that order; junction bases with no gene match: 9. The germline CDR1 and CDR2 sequences are SGHRS and YFSETQ. The CDR3 runs to 17 residues. The CDR3 DNA reads TGCGCCAGCAGCTTGGCTGGTAGCGGGTATAACACAGATACGCAGTATTTT. Protein sequence: CASSLAGSGYNTDTQYF.

The chain uses TRBV7-9 and TRBJ1-2; D might be TRBD1 (6 bases). This CDR3 region has 17 residues. With 4 bases removed from V and 4 bases from J, the gap between germline ends came to 22 bases. Germline V CDR1 and CDR2: SEHNR, FQNEAQ (reference sequence). Here the CDR3 reads CASSSPGGSREGYGYTF. The CDR3 region has the DNA TGTGCCAGCAGCTCCCCGGGGGGCAGCCGGGAGGGCTATGGCTACACCTTC.

The chain uses TRBV18 and TRBJ2-1, with a tentative D call TRBD2 (5 bases). Between the trimmed V and J ends, which lost 6 bases and 9 bases, there was a span of 21 bases. CDR1 is KGHSH and CDR2 is LQKENI in the germline V gene. The CDR3 runs 15 residues. CDR3 loop: CASSALASYAGEQFF. CDR3 nucleotides: TGTGCCAGCTCCGCCCTAGCATCCTACGCTGGTGAGCAGTTCTTC.

The chain recombines TRBV19 with TRBJ2-1; the D gene is possibly TRBD2 (6 bases). The V gene lost 6 bases and the J gene lost 12 bases, with 24 bases spanning the gap. The CDR3 is 15 residues long. Germline V gene lookup returns CDR1 LNHDA and CDR2 SQIVND (reference sequence). The DNA of the CDR3 is TGTGCCAGTAGCTACGACGGACTAACAACTATGGGGCAGTTCTTC. Its translation is CASSYDGLTTMGQFF.

This chain joins TRBV7-9 and TRBJ2-3, with TRBD1 matching 11 bases. CDR3 length equals 15 residues. J lost 4 bases, V lost 3 bases, and 3 bases had no gene match. From germline, CDR1 is SEHNR and CDR2 FQNEAQ (reference sequence). For the CDR3, the DNA is TGTGCCAGCAGCTTTAAGGGACAGGGGGCAGATACGCAGTATTTT. Translated: CASSFKGQGADTQYF.